The clone carrying this T cell receptor (beta chain) appeared once. The junction departs from the called germline gene at one end, perhaps through a read error. Samples came from patients with localized non-small cell lung adenocarcinoma. This record belongs to a study of CD4 and CD8 cells across lung adenocarcinoma regions. Germline CDR1 SEHNR, CDR2 FQNEAQ (reference sequence). This CDR3 is 15 amino acids long. MiXCR, run by TCRdb on the PCR reads, gives a single entry per CDR3 protein. Of approximately 8,800 distinct CDR3 sequences listed, 54% are singletons. The sequenced sample consisted of CD8+ T cells from the center of a lung tumor. The TCR sequence derives from a female donor with lung adenocarcinoma. The CD4 and CD8 labels of this study may be unreliable. This sequence joins TRBV7-9 and TRBJ2-3, with D uncertain. CDR3 coding DNA: TGTGCCAGCAGCTTTACGACCGGAAACACAGATACCCAGTACTTT. Translation: CASSFTTGNTDTQYF.